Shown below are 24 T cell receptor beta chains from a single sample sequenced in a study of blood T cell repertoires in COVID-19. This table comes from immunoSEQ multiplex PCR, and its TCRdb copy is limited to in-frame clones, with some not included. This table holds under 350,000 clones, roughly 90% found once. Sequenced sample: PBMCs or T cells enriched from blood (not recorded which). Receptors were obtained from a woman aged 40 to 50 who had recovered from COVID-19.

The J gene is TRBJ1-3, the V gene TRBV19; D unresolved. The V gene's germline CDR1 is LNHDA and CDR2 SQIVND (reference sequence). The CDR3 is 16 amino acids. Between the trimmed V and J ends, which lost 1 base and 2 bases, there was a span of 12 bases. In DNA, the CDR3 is TGTGCCAGTAGTATAGTCGGGGTTATTCCTGGAAACACCATATATTTT. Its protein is CASSIVGVIPGNTIYF.

This chain's CDR3 is CASSAQGARGTGELFF. The CDR3 DNA is TGTGCCAGCAGCGCACAGGGGGCGCGTGGAACCGGGGAGCTGTTTTTT. The chain has TRBV9 and TRBJ2-2, with 9 bases lining up with TRBD1. The CDR3 has 16 amino acids. CDR1 SGDLS and CDR2 YYNGEE come from the germline V gene. The junction had 8 bases not matched to a gene; V was cut back by 3 bases and J by 5 bases.

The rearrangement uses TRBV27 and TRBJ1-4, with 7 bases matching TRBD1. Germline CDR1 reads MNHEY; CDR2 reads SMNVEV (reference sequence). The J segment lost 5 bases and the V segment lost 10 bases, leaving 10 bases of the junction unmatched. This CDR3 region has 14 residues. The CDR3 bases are TGTGCCACCGCCCGACAGGGAAGAAATGAAAAACTGTTTTTT. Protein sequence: CATARQGRNEKLFF.

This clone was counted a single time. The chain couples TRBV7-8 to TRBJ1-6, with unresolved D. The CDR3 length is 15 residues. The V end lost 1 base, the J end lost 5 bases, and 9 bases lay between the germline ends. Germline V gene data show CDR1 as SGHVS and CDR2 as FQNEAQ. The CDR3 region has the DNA TGTGCCAGCAGCTTAGGCGGTTTCGATAATTCACCCCTCCACTTT. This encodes CASSLGGFDNSPLHF.

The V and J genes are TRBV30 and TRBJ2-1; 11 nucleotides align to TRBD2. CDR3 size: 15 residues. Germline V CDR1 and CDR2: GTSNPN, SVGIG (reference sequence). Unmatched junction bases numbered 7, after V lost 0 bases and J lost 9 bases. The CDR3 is CAWSVLAGGQSEQFF. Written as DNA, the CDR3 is TGTGCCTGGAGTGTTTTAGCGGGGGGGCAGAGTGAGCAGTTCTTC.

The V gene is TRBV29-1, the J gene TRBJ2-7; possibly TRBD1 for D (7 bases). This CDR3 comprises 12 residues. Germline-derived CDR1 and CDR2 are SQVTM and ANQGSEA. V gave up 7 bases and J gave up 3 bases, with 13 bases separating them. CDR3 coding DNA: TGCAGCGCGGGCGGGACAGACTACGAGCAGTACTTC. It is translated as CSAGGTDYEQYF.

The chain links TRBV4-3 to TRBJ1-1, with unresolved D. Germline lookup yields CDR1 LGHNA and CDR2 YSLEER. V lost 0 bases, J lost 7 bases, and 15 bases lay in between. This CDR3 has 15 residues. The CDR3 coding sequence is TGCGCCAGCAGCCAAGATTTCGGCCGACTTAATGAAGCTTTCTTT. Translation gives CASSQDFGRLNEAFF.

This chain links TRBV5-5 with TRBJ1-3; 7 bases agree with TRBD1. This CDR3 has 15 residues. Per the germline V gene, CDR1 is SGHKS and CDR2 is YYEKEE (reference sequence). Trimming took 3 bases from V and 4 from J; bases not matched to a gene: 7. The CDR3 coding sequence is TGTGCCAGCAGCTCTCATGACAGGGTGGGAAACACCATATATTTT. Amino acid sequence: CASSSHDRVGNTIYF.

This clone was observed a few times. The CDR3 is CAISARGGEKEKLFF. The CDR3 nucleotides are TGTGCCATCAGTGCGAGAGGAGGAGAGAAAGAAAAACTGTTTTTT. V and J are TRBV10-3 and TRBJ1-4, with D unclear. Germline CDR1 reads ENHRY; CDR2 reads SYGVKD. The V gene lost 4 bases and the J gene lost 8 bases, with 17 bases spanning the gap. The CDR3 extends over 15 amino acids.

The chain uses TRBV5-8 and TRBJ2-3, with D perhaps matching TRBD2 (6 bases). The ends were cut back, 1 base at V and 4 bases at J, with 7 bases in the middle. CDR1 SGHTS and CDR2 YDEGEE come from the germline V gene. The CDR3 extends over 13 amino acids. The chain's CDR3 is CASSLSGADTQYF. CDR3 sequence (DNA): TGTGCCAGCAGCTTGTCGGGGGCAGATACGCAGTATTTT.

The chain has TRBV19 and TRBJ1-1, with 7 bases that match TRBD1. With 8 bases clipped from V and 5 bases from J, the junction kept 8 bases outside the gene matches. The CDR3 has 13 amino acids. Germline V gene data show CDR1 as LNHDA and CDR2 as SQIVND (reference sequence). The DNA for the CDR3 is TGTGCCAGTTGTAGGGGGCGGGGGACTGAAGCTTTCTTT. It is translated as CASCRGRGTEAFF.

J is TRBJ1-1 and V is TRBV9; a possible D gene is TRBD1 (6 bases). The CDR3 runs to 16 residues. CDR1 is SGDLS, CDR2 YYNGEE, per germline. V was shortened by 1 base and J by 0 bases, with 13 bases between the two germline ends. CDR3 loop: CASSVRAGALNTEAFF. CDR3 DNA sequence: TGTGCCAGCAGCGTAAGGGCAGGGGCCTTGAACACTGAAGCTTTCTTT.

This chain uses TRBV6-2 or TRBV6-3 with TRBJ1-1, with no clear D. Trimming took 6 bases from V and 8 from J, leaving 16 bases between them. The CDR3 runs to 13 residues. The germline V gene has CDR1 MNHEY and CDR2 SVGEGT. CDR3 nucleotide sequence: TGTGCCAGCAGCAGTATAACTGGCAGGGAAGCTTTCTTT. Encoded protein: CASSSITGREAFF.

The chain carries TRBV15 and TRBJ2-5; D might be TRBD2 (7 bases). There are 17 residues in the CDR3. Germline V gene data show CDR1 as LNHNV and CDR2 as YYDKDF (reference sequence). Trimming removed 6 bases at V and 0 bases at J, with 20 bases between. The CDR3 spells CATSLHLGGDYQETQYF. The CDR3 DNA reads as TGTGCCACCAGTCTTCACCTAGGGGGGGATTACCAAGAGACCCAGTACTTC.

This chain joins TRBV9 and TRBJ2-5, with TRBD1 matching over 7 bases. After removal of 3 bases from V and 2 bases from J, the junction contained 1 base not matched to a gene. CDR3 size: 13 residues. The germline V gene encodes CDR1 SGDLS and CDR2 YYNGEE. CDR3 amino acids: CASSEGQQETQYF. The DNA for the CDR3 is TGTGCCAGCAGCGAGGGACAGCAAGAGACCCAGTACTTC.

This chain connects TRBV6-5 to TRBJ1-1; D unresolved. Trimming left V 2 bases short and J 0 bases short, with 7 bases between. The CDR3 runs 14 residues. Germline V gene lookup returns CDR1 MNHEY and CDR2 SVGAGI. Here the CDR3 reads CASSYRSMNTEAFF. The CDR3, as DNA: TGTGCCAGCAGTTACAGGAGCATGAACACTGAAGCTTTCTTT.

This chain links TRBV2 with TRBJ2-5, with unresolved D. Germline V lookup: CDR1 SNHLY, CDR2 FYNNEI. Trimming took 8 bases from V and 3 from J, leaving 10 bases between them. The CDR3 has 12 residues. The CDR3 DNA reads TGTGCCAGCGGTCGGTCGAAAGAGACCCAGTACTTC. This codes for CASGRSKETQYF.

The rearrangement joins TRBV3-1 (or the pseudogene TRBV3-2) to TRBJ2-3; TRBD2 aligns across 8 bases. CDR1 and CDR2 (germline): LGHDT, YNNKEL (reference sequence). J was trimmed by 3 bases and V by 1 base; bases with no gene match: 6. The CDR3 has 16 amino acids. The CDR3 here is CASSQAPGGGTDTQYF. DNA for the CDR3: TGTGCCAGCAGCCAAGCCCCCGGGGGGGGGACAGATACGCAGTATTTT.

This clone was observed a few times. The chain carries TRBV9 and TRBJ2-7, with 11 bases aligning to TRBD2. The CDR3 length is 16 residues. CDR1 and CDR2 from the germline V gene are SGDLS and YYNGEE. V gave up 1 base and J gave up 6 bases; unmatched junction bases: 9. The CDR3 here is CASSVRQLAGESEQYF. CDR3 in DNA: TGTGCCAGCAGCGTACGTCAACTAGCGGGGGAATCCGAGCAGTACTTC.

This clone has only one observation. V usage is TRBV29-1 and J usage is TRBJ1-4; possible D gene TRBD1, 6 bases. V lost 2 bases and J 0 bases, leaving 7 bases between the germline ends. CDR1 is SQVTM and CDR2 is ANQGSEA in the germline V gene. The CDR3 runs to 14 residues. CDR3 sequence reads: CSVETGSTNEKLFF. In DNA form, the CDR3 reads TGCAGCGTTGAAACAGGGTCAACTAATGAAAAACTGTTTTTT.

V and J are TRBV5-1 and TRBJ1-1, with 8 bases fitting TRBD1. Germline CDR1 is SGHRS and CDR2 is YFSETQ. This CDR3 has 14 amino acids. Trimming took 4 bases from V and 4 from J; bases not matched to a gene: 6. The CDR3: CASSAGQAGTEAFF. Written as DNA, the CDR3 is TGCGCCAGCAGCGCGGGACAGGCTGGCACTGAAGCTTTCTTT.

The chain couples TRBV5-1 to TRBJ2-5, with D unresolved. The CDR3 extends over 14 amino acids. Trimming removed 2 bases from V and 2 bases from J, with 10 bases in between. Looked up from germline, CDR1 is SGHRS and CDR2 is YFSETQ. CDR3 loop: CASSFSSQQETQYF. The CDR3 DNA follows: TGCGCCAGCAGCTTTTCGAGCCAACAAGAGACCCAGTACTTC.

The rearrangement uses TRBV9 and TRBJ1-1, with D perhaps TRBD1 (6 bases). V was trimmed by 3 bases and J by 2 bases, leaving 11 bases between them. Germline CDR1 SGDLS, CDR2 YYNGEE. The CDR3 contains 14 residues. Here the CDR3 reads CASSAGVGNTEAFF. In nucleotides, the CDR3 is TGTGCCAGCAGCGCAGGGGTCGGAAACACTGAAGCTTTCTTT.

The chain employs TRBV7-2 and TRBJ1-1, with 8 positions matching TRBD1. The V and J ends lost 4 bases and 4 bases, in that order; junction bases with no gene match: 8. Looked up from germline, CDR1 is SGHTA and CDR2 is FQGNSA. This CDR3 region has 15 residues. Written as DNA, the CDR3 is TGTGCCAGCAGCTCTGGACAGGGAGCGGGCACTGAAGCTTTCTTT. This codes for CASSSGQGAGTEAFF.